The clone carrying this T cell receptor (beta chain) was detected many times. Sequencing ends 3 residues short of the CDR3 end; the germline J gene provides the rest. The CDR3 sequence is 12 residues long. CDR1 SGHAT and CDR2 FQNNGV come from the germline V gene. Trimming shortened V by 5 bases and J by 3 bases, and 7 bases separated the two germline ends. Using immunoSEQ multiplex PCR, the repertoire was profiled, and TCRdb retains in-frame clones only, with some absent. Observed in the sample are approximately 64,000 clones, none of them singletons. This sample was taken from a study of T cell clonality in common variable immunodeficiency. Patients and controls were mostly of Caucasian heritage. Blood samples were heparinized, 5 to 8 ml per donor.

The rearrangement links TRBV11-2 to TRBJ2-5; unclear D gene. The clonotype comes from a person between 18 and 75 years old in good health. The sequenced sample consisted of peripheral blood mononuclear cells. CDR3 DNA (partial): TGTGCCAGCAGCCAACAAAAAGAGACC. Amino acids: CASSQQKET. The entire CDR3 protein is CASSQQKETQYF. The whole variable domain, filled in from reference TRBV11-2 and TRBJ2-5, reads EAGVAQSPRYKIIEKRQSVAFWCNPISGHATLYWYQQILGQGPKLLIQFQNNGVVDDSQLPKDRFSAERLKGVDSTLKIQPAKLEDSAVYLCASSQQKETQYFGPGTRLLVL.